A selection of T cell receptor beta chains follows, all from one sample in a study of B cell selection in AIRE deficiency. The repertoire was sequenced with immunoSEQ multiplex PCR; TCRdb's copy has only in-frame clones and lacks some. This table holds about 25,000 clones, around 95% found once. The sequencing sample was made of CD4+CD127+ conventional T cells sorted from PBMCs. The receptors stem from a human donor in good health. Both conserved end residues are part of each CDR3. The D gene is left open where the match is weak. A row's size may be missing; if present it is once, few, many or a size class.

j_call: TRBJ2-6; d_call: -; cdr3_length: 14; v_call: TRBV5-1; clone_size: once; cdr3_nt: TGCGCCAGCAGCCCAGGGGACAAAGCCAACGTCCTGACTTTC; cdr3_aa: CASSPGDKANVLTF
j_call: TRBJ1-2; d_call: -; cdr3_length: 13; v_call: TRBV6-1; clone_size: -; cdr3_nt: TGTGCCAGCAGTCCAAGGGGCAGTTATGGCTACACCTTC; cdr3_aa: CASSPRGSYGYTF
j_call: TRBJ2-7; d_call: -; cdr3_length: 15; v_call: TRBV5-1; clone_size: -; cdr3_nt: TGCGCCAGCAGCTTGAGGGACACCGTCTCCTACGAGCAGTACTTC; cdr3_aa: CASSLRDTVSYEQYF
j_call: TRBJ1-2; d_call: -; cdr3_length: 13; v_call: TRBV5-1; clone_size: -; cdr3_nt: TGCGCCAGCAGTCCACGGGGGGCATATGGCTACACCTTC; cdr3_aa: CASSPRGAYGYTF
j_call: TRBJ2-2; d_call: -; cdr3_length: 18; v_call: TRBV2; clone_size: once; cdr3_nt: TGTGCCAGCAGTGAAGCGGACACCGGCGCCGCGAACACCGGGGAGCTGTTTTTT; cdr3_aa: CASSEADTGAANTGELFF
j_call: TRBJ1-5; d_call: -; cdr3_length: 14; v_call: TRBV7-3; clone_size: -; cdr3_nt: TGTGCCAGCAGCATTAAGGGTGGAGGTCAGCCCCAGCATTTT; cdr3_aa: CASSIKGGGQPQHF
j_call: TRBJ1-2; d_call: TRBD1; cdr3_length: 13; v_call: TRBV2; clone_size: -; cdr3_nt: TGTGCCAGCGGCCAGGACAGGGGGTATGGCTACACCTTC; cdr3_aa: CASGQDRGYGYTF
j_call: TRBJ1-5; d_call: -; cdr3_length: 16; v_call: TRBV5-8; clone_size: -; cdr3_nt: TGTGCCAGCAGCTTGTATCAGGGGCCCCTCAATCAGCCCCAGCATTTT; cdr3_aa: CASSLYQGPLNQPQHF
j_call: TRBJ1-2; d_call: -; cdr3_length: 12; v_call: TRBV12-5; clone_size: once; cdr3_nt: TGTTTTTTTGACAGTGTGCATGGTGGCTACACCTTC; cdr3_aa: CFFDSVHGGYTF
j_call: TRBJ1-2; d_call: -; cdr3_length: 16; v_call: TRBV9; clone_size: -; cdr3_nt: TGTGCCAGCAGCGTAGCGGACAGAGAACTAGGCTATGGCTACACCTTC; cdr3_aa: CASSVADRELGYGYTF
j_call: TRBJ2-7; d_call: TRBD2; cdr3_length: 14; v_call: TRBV11-1; clone_size: -; cdr3_nt: TGTGCCAGCAGTAAGAATAGCGGGAGTTACGAGCAGTACTTC; cdr3_aa: CASSKNSGSYEQYF
j_call: TRBJ2-7; d_call: -; cdr3_length: 14; v_call: TRBV12-5; clone_size: -; cdr3_nt: TGTGCTAGTGGCTGGGGGGCCCCCTCCTACGAGCAGTACTTC; cdr3_aa: CASGWGAPSYEQYF
j_call: TRBJ2-3; d_call: -; cdr3_length: 13; v_call: TRBV2; clone_size: -; cdr3_nt: TGTGCCAGCTCTGCTCGGAGCACAGATACGCAGTATTTT; cdr3_aa: CASSARSTDTQYF
j_call: TRBJ1-1; d_call: TRBD1; cdr3_length: 14; v_call: TRBV27; clone_size: -; cdr3_nt: TGTGCCAGCAGACCCGACAGGGAAGGCACTGAAGCTTTCTTT; cdr3_aa: CASRPDREGTEAFF
j_call: TRBJ2-1; d_call: TRBD2; cdr3_length: 15; v_call: TRBV5-1; clone_size: -; cdr3_nt: TGCGCCAGCAGCTCGACTAGCGGGGCTAACAATGAGCAGTTCTTC; cdr3_aa: CASSSTSGANNEQFF
j_call: TRBJ1-1; d_call: TRBD1; cdr3_length: 16; v_call: TRBV7-2; clone_size: -; cdr3_nt: TGTGCCAGCAGCTTGGGACAGGGAAGTGTGGGCACTGAAGCTTTCTTT; cdr3_aa: CASSLGQGSVGTEAFF
j_call: TRBJ2-5; d_call: TRBD1; cdr3_length: 13; v_call: TRBV5-4; clone_size: -; cdr3_nt: TGTGCCAGCAGCTGGGACAGAGAAGAGACCCAGTACTTC; cdr3_aa: CASSWDREETQYF
j_call: TRBJ1-2; d_call: -; cdr3_length: 14; v_call: TRBV18; clone_size: -; cdr3_nt: TGTGCCAGCTCACCATCGATAGGGCTCGATGGCTACACCTTC; cdr3_aa: CASSPSIGLDGYTF
j_call: TRBJ2-1; d_call: -; cdr3_length: 16; v_call: TRBV12-1; clone_size: -; cdr3_nt: TGTGCCAGCAGCACTCTTACTTTGGGGTACTGGAATGAGCAGTTCTTC; cdr3_aa: CASSTLTLGYWNEQFF
j_call: TRBJ2-7; d_call: -; cdr3_length: 14; v_call: TRBV27; clone_size: -; cdr3_nt: TGTGCCAGCCGCCCATCGGGCCTTGGTTACGAGCAGTACTTC; cdr3_aa: CASRPSGLGYEQYF
j_call: TRBJ2-1; d_call: -; cdr3_length: 15; v_call: TRBV5-5; clone_size: once; cdr3_nt: TGTGCCAGCAGCTTAGGAGGGCCCGCCGTCAATGAGCAGTTCTTC; cdr3_aa: CASSLGGPAVNEQFF
j_call: TRBJ1-3; d_call: -; cdr3_length: 16; v_call: TRBV5-1; clone_size: few; cdr3_nt: TGCGCCAGCAGCTTGGCGGGATCTAGCTCTGGAAACACCATATATTTT; cdr3_aa: CASSLAGSSSGNTIYF
j_call: TRBJ2-5; d_call: TRBD2; cdr3_length: 15; v_call: TRBV5-4; clone_size: -; cdr3_nt: TGTGCCAGCAGCTTGCGTCGGGAGGGCCAAGAGACCCAGTACTTC; cdr3_aa: CASSLRREGQETQYF
j_call: TRBJ2-1; d_call: TRBD2; cdr3_length: 18; v_call: TRBV5-1; clone_size: -; cdr3_nt: TGCGCCAGCAGCTTAGGGTGGGGTAGCGGGAGGGTCTACAATGAGCAGTTCTTC; cdr3_aa: CASSLGWGSGRVYNEQFF
j_call: TRBJ1-1; d_call: -; cdr3_length: 13; v_call: TRBV5-1; clone_size: -; cdr3_nt: TGCGCCAGCAAGGAAAGGGAGCTCACTGAAGCTTTCTTT; cdr3_aa: CASKERELTEAFF
j_call: TRBJ2-2; d_call: -; cdr3_length: 16; v_call: TRBV7-9; clone_size: -; cdr3_nt: TGTGCCAGCAGCCCGAATGAGGTTAGGGCCACCGGGGAGCTGTTTTTT; cdr3_aa: CASSPNEVRATGELFF
j_call: TRBJ2-1; d_call: TRBD2; cdr3_length: 15; v_call: TRBV5-1; clone_size: -; cdr3_nt: TGCGCCAGCAGCCTTAGCGGGAGAGGCGACAATGAGCAGTTCTTC; cdr3_aa: CASSLSGRGDNEQFF
j_call: TRBJ1-5; d_call: TRBD1; cdr3_length: 14; v_call: TRBV19; clone_size: -; cdr3_nt: TGTGCCAGTAGTACCCGACAGGGGGGACAGCCCCAGCATTTT; cdr3_aa: CASSTRQGGQPQHF
j_call: TRBJ1-3; d_call: TRBD1; cdr3_length: 16; v_call: TRBV30; clone_size: -; cdr3_nt: TGTGCCTGGAGTCGAGGACAGGGAATTTCAGGAAACACCATATATTTT; cdr3_aa: CAWSRGQGISGNTIYF
j_call: TRBJ1-2; d_call: -; cdr3_length: 13; v_call: TRBV5-4; clone_size: -; cdr3_nt: TGTGCCAGCAGGGAGACAGGCCTCTATGGCTACACCTTC; cdr3_aa: CASRETGLYGYTF
j_call: TRBJ1-3; d_call: TRBD1; cdr3_length: 16; v_call: TRBV5-1; clone_size: -; cdr3_nt: TGCGCCAGCAGCTTGGGGCCTACAGGGGACGGAAACACCATATATTTT; cdr3_aa: CASSLGPTGDGNTIYF
j_call: TRBJ1-5; d_call: TRBD1; cdr3_length: 13; v_call: TRBV19; clone_size: -; cdr3_nt: TGTGCCACCCACGACAGGGCGGACCAGCCCCAGCATTTT; cdr3_aa: CATHDRADQPQHF